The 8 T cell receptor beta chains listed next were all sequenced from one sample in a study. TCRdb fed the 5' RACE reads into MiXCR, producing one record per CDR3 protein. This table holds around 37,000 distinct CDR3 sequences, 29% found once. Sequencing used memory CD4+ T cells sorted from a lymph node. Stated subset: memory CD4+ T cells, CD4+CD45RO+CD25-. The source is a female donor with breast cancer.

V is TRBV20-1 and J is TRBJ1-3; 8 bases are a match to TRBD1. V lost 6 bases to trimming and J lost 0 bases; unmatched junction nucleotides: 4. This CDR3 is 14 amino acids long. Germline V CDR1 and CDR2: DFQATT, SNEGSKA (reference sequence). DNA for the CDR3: TGCAGTGCCGGACAGGGAATCTCTGGAAACACCATATATTTT. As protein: CSAGQGISGNTIYF.

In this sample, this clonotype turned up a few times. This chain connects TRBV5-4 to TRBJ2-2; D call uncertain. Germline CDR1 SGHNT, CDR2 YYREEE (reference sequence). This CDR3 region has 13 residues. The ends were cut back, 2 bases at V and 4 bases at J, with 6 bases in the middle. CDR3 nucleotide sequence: TGTGCCAGCAGCTTTTTAGTCACCGGGGAGCTGTTTTTT. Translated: CASSFLVTGELFF.

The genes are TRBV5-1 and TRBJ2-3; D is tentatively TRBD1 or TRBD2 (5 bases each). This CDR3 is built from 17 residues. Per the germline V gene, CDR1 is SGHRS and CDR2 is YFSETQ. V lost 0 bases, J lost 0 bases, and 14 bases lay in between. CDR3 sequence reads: CASSLGRTLDSTDTQYF. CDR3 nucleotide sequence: TGCGCCAGCAGCTTGGGGAGGACACTAGATAGCACAGATACGCAGTATTTT.

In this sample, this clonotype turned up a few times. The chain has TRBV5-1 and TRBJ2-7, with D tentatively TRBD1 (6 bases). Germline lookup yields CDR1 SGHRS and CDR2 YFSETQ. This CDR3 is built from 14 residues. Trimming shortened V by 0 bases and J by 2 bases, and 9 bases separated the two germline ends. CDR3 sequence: CASSLDRTAYEQYF. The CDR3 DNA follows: TGCGCCAGCAGCTTGGATAGGACAGCCTACGAGCAGTACTTC. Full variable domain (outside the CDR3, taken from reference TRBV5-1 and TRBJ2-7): KAGVTQTPRYLIKTRGQQVTLSCSPISGHRSVSWYQQTPGQGLQFLFEYFSETQRNKGNFPGRFSGRQFSNSRSEMNVSTLELGDSALYLCASSLDRTAYEQYFGPGTRLTVT.

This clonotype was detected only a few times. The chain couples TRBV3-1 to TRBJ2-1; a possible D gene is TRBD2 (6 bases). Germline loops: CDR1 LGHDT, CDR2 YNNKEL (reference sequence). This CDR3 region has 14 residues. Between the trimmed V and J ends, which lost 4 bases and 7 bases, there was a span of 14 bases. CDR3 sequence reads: CASSPTRAVNEQFF. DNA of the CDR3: TGTGCCAGCAGCCCGACTAGAGCGGTAAATGAGCAGTTCTTC.

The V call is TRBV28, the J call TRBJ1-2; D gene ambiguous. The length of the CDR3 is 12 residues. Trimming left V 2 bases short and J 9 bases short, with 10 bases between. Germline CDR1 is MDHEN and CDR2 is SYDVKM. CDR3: CASSLDTMSYTF. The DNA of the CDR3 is TGTGCCAGCAGTTTAGACACTATGAGCTACACCTTC.

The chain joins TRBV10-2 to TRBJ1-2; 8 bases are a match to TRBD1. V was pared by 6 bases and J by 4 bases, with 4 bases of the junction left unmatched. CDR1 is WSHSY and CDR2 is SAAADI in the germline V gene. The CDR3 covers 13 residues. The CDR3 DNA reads TGCGCCAGCAGGGACAGGGATCTCTATGGCTACACCTTC. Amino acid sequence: CASRDRDLYGYTF.

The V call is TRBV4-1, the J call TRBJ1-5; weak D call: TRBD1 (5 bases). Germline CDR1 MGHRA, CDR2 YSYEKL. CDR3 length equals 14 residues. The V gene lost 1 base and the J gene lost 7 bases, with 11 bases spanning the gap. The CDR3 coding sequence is TGCGCCAGCAGCCAAGGATCAGGGTTGCAGCCCCAGCATTTT. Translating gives CASSQGSGLQPQHF.